The clone carrying this TCR beta chain was counted only a few times. The antigen is not known. Other DNA variants within this sample encode the same CDR3. This entry comes from a study of shared clonotypes between healthy human individuals. This CDR3 is built from 12 residues. In germline, CDR1 is SGHDT, CDR2 YYEEEE. The V gene lost 4 bases and the J gene lost 5 bases, with 6 bases spanning the gap. Study observations and caveats: Sorted-subset samples were not fully sequenced, rarefaction indicated. Unshared clonotypes carried lower generation probabilities than those common to all four donors.

Sequenced by immunoSEQ multiplex PCR; TCRdb stores in-frame clones only, minus some. Of roughly 1,100,000 clones in the sample, 60% to 80% were seen once. The chain joins TRBV5-6 to TRBJ1-4; D is unresolved. Sequencing was performed on memory CD4+ T cells sorted from blood. Documented subset: CD45RA-negative fraction. The clonotype comes from a man aged 18 to 30 in good health. This CDR3 is CASSLQNEKLFF. The CDR3 coding sequence is TGTGCCAGCAGCCTCCAAAATGAAAAACTGTTTTTT.